These 27 T cell receptor beta chains originate from one sample sequenced in a study of early T cells in non-severe SARS-CoV-2 infection (dated by TCRdb to the early 2020s). The library was produced with 5' RACE. TCRdb names NextSeq 500 as the instrument used. TCRdb reworked the public reads: Q25 trimming with fastp, MiXCR clone assembly, productive beta chains retained. Identical CDR3 proteins give one entry, which carries the most common genes and DNA. The sample contains roughly 30,000 distinct CDR3 sequences, roughly 5% of them found a single time. Jointly, the top ten make up about 12% of the sample. The sample was whole blood. These receptors all come from an adult who was a healthcare worker with PCR-confirmed SARS-CoV-2 infection or an uninfected control (not recorded which).

This clonotype showed up many times. The genes are TRBV7-9 and TRBJ2-7, with 10 bases matching TRBD2. This CDR3 has 16 residues. With 2 bases clipped from V and 3 bases from J, the junction kept 7 bases outside the gene matches. CDR1 is SEHNR, CDR2 FQNEAQ, per germline (reference sequence). Here the CDR3 DNA reads TGTGCCAGCAGCTTAACTAGCGGGAAAAGTCGCTACGAGCAGTACTTC. Its translation is CASSLTSGKSRYEQYF.

In this sample, this clonotype turned up many times. The chain uses TRBV20-1 and TRBJ2-5, with TRBD2 matching over 14 bases. CDR3 length equals 16 residues. V lost 2 bases to trimming and J lost 6 bases; unmatched junction nucleotides: 8. In germline, CDR1 is DFQATT, CDR2 SNEGSKA (reference sequence). The CDR3: CSARLGTSGGSQTQYF. The CDR3 DNA reads as TGCAGTGCTAGATTAGGGACTAGCGGGGGAAGCCAGACCCAGTACTTC.

This clonotype was observed at least ten times. The V gene is TRBV29-1, the J gene TRBJ2-5; D gene uncertain. Germline values: CDR1 SQVTM, CDR2 ANQGSEA. CDR3 length: 12 residues. V lost 3 bases to trimming and J lost 6 bases, with 11 bases between them. The CDR3 protein is CSVEVLRQTQYF. The CDR3 DNA is TGCAGCGTTGAGGTCCTTAGGCAGACCCAGTACTTC. The full variable domain, its missing parts supplied by reference TRBV29-1 and TRBJ2-5, is SAVISQKPSRDICQRGTSLTIQCQVDSQVTMMFWYRQQPGQSLTLIATANQGSEATYESGFVIDKFPISRPNLTFSTLTVSNMSPEDSSIYLCSVEVLRQTQYFGPGTRLLVL.

This clonotype was observed a handful of times. V usage is TRBV5-4 and J usage is TRBJ2-4, with 8 bases aligning to TRBD1. The CDR3 runs 14 residues. V lost 4 bases, J lost 3 bases, and 3 bases stayed unmatched. Germline V gives CDR1 SGHNT, CDR2 YYREEE (reference sequence). CDR3 sequence reads: CASSGQGDKNIQYF. In DNA, the CDR3 is TGTGCCAGCAGCGGACAGGGCGACAAAAACATTCAGTACTTC.

The chain joins TRBV20-1 to TRBJ2-7, with a possible D match to TRBD2 (6 bases). CDR3 length equals 15 residues. Germline values: CDR1 DFQATT, CDR2 SNEGSKA (reference sequence). V lost 1 base, J lost 2 bases, and 15 bases lay in between. The CDR3 spells CSARAPQGLTYEQYF. The CDR3 nucleotides are TGCAGTGCTAGAGCCCCCCAGGGACTGACCTACGAGCAGTACTTC.

Concerning this clonotype: One junction end disagrees with the germline gene, perhaps due to a read error. This chain uses TRBV29-1 with TRBJ1-1; D not certain. In germline, CDR1 is SQVTM, CDR2 ANQGSEA. The CDR3 has 13 amino acids. CDR3 bases: TGCAGCGTTGAATGGGCAGCGAACACTGAAGTTTTCTTT. As protein: CSVEWAANTEVFF. Full variable domain (missing parts from reference TRBV29-1 and TRBJ1-1): SAVISQKPSRDICQRGTSLTIQCQVDSQVTMMFWYRQQPGQSLTLIATANQGSEATYESGFVIDKFPISRPNLTFSTLTVSNMSPEDSSIYLCSVEWAANTEVFFGQGTRLTVV.

In its sample, this clonotype was seen many times. J is TRBJ2-7 and V is TRBV5-1; TRBD1 matches 8 bases. The germline V gene has CDR1 SGHRS and CDR2 YFSETQ. Trimming removed 0 bases from V and 2 bases from J; junction bases left unmatched: 7. The CDR3 is made up of 16 amino acids. CDR3 protein: CASSLGAGGVAYEQYF. The CDR3 DNA is TGCGCCAGCAGCTTGGGCGCAGGGGGCGTCGCCTACGAGCAGTACTTC.

The genes are TRBV29-1 and TRBJ2-1; the D gene is possibly TRBD2 (5 bases). This CDR3 has 11 amino acids. Trimming stripped 8 bases from V and 9 bases from J, with 14 bases between. Germline CDR1 is SQVTM and CDR2 is ANQGSEA. The CDR3 here is CSTGESGEQFF. The CDR3 DNA follows: TGCAGCACCGGGGAATCTGGTGAGCAGTTCTTC.

This clonotype was counted many times. V gene TRBV30 combines with J gene TRBJ1-1, with D possibly being TRBD1 (5 bases). V lost 1 base, J lost 1 base, and 10 bases lay in between. CDR1 and CDR2 from the germline V gene are GTSNPN and SVGIG (reference sequence). The length of the CDR3 is 14 residues. The CDR3 sequence: CAWSGGRWNTEAFF. The CDR3 DNA sequence: TGTGCCTGGAGTGGGGGCCGATGGAACACTGAAGCTTTCTTT.

The chain couples TRBV6-4 to TRBJ2-1; 7 nucleotides match TRBD2. CDR3 size: 14 residues. The V segment lost 6 bases and the J segment 4 bases; nucleotides outside the gene matches: 6. Germline loops: CDR1 MRHNA, CDR2 SNTAGT. DNA of the CDR3: TGTGCCAGCAGCGATTCGGGGGGATACAATGAGCAGTTCTTC. Translated, it gives CASSDSGGYNEQFF.

This clonotype was seen at least ten times. This chain connects TRBV10-3 to TRBJ2-1; 7 bases are a match to TRBD1. Germline V gene data show CDR1 as ENHRY and CDR2 as SYGVKD. V lost 0 bases, J lost 7 bases, and 12 bases stayed unmatched. The CDR3 has 17 amino acids. The CDR3 DNA is TGTGCCATCAGTGAGTCTTTAAAGGGGGCAAAGGGAAATGAGCAGTTCTTC. Its protein is CAISESLKGAKGNEQFF.

This clonotype was seen ten or more times. V and J are TRBV28 and TRBJ2-3, with 9 bases identical to TRBD2. Looked up from germline, CDR1 is MDHEN and CDR2 is SYDVKM. V was clipped by 2 bases and J by 5 bases; unmatched bases: 11. This CDR3 comprises 17 residues. CDR3 sequence: CASSLAQAGGYKDTQYF. CDR3 DNA sequence: TGTGCCAGCAGTTTAGCCCAAGCGGGAGGTTATAAAGATACGCAGTATTTT.

The genes are TRBV4-1 and TRBJ2-7; D is perhaps TRBD2 (5 bases). The CDR3 length is 16 residues. V lost 0 bases, J lost 0 bases, and 12 bases lay in between. Germline V CDR1 and CDR2: MGHRA, YSYEKL. CDR3 DNA sequence: TGCGCCAGCAGCCAAGAGACGTGGGAGAGCTCCTACGAGCAGTACTTC. Protein product: CASSQETWESSYEQYF.

This clonotype was seen more than once but under ten times. The rearrangement uses TRBV7-3 and TRBJ1-6; D is uncertain. V was trimmed by 0 bases and J by 8 bases, leaving 5 bases between them. The CDR3 is 13 residues long. Germline V CDR1 and CDR2: SGHTA, FQGTGA. CDR3 sequence: CASSLTMDSPLHF. CDR3 DNA sequence: TGTGCCAGCAGCTTAACTATGGATTCACCCCTCCACTTT.

In this sample, this clonotype turned up many times. The chain joins TRBV28 to TRBJ2-3; D is uncertain. The CDR3 sequence is 15 residues long. Trimming took off 5 bases at V and 2 bases at J, with 14 bases between the two ends. Germline V gene lookup returns CDR1 MDHEN and CDR2 SYDVKM. The CDR3 nucleotides are TGTGCCAGCAGTGCGCTCCTTGACAACACAGATACGCAGTATTTT. Translating gives CASSALLDNTDTQYF.

This clonotype was seen a handful of times. As DNA, the CDR3 is TGCGCCAGCAGCCCGGGACAGGGTTTTGATACGCAGTATTTT. Its translation: CASSPGQGFDTQYF. V and J are TRBV5-1 and TRBJ2-3; 9 nucleotides agree with TRBD1. The V gene's germline CDR1 is SGHRS and CDR2 YFSETQ. The CDR3 length is 14 residues. The junction had 6 bases not matched to a gene; V was cut back by 4 bases and J by 6 bases.

This clonotype was observed at least ten times. The rearrangement uses TRBV2 and TRBJ2-4; D possibly corresponds to TRBD2 (6 bases). From germline, CDR1 is SNHLY and CDR2 FYNNEI. This CDR3 has 14 amino acids. The V and J ends lost 4 bases and 9 bases respectively, with 16 bases between them. CDR3 amino acids: CASSVALDGSIQYF. Written as DNA, the CDR3 is TGTGCCAGCAGTGTAGCGTTAGACGGGAGCATTCAGTACTTC.

The table lists this clonotype with many counts. The V call is TRBV4-2, the J call TRBJ2-1; D unresolved. The V gene lost 0 bases and the J gene lost 3 bases, with 12 bases spanning the gap. Germline V lookup: CDR1 LGHNA, CDR2 YNFKEQ. The CDR3 length is 16 residues. The CDR3 nucleotides read TGTGCCAGCAGCCAAGATGGGCCGAAGCGCTACAATGAGCAGTTCTTC. This encodes CASSQDGPKRYNEQFF.

This clonotype was recorded at least ten times. The J gene is TRBJ2-1, the V gene TRBV28, with 7 bases identical to TRBD2. V shed 4 bases and J 5 bases; nucleotides not matched to a gene: 8. The CDR3 has 15 residues. The germline CDR1 and CDR2 sequences are MDHEN and SYDVKM. The CDR3 region has the DNA TGTGCCAGCAGTTACGCGGGAGACGGCAACAATGAGCAGTTCTTC. It translates to CASSYAGDGNNEQFF.

This clonotype was seen at least ten times. The V and J genes are TRBV28 and TRBJ2-7; D may be TRBD1 (5 bases). The V end was cut by 6 bases, the J end by 9 bases, with 21 bases between. This CDR3 contains 14 residues. The germline V gene encodes CDR1 MDHEN and CDR2 SYDVKM. The CDR3 coding sequence is TGTGCCAGCAGCCTGACAGATCCAACAGGAAGGCAGTACTTC. The encoded protein is CASSLTDPTGRQYF.

This clonotype was observed many times. This chain connects TRBV4-1 to TRBJ1-1; D is possibly TRBD1 (5 bases). Germline-derived CDR1 and CDR2 are MGHRA and YSYEKL. V was clipped by 4 bases and J by 1 base, with 10 bases between them. CDR3 length equals 14 residues. The CDR3 spells CASSPDSGNTEAFF. CDR3 nucleotides: TGCGCCAGCAGCCCAGACAGCGGGAACACTGAAGCTTTCTTT.

This clonotype was counted a few times. The V gene is TRBV15, the J gene TRBJ1-2, with D unclear. This CDR3 comprises 14 residues. Per germline, CDR1 LNHNV and CDR2 YYDKDF (reference sequence). V lost 3 bases and J lost 0, with 8 bases in between. The CDR3 region has the DNA TGTGCCACCAGCAGGGCAAATGCTAACTATGGCTACACCTTC. It specifies CATSRANANYGYTF.

There are a few counts of this clonotype. The chain links TRBV6-5 to TRBJ2-1; TRBD2 agrees at 7 bases. Germline values: CDR1 MNHEY, CDR2 SVGAGI. After removal of 4 bases from V and 2 bases from J, the junction contained 8 bases not matched to a gene. The CDR3 is 16 residues long. The CDR3 here is CASSSGASGTYNEQFF. The CDR3 DNA follows: TGTGCCAGCAGTTCCGGGGCTAGCGGCACCTACAATGAGCAGTTCTTC.

Only a few counts were recorded for this clonotype. This sequence joins TRBV7-2 and TRBJ2-5, with 10 bases matching TRBD1. The CDR3 has 16 amino acids. The V gene's germline CDR1 is SGHTA and CDR2 FQGNSA. V lost 4 bases and J lost 1; bases outside the gene matches: 6. Here the CDR3 reads CASSSGTGAIQETQYF. In DNA form, the CDR3 reads TGTGCCAGCAGCTCCGGGACAGGGGCGATCCAAGAGACCCAGTACTTC.

This clonotype was seen ten or more times. The rearrangement links TRBV7-9 to TRBJ1-5, with unresolved D. V gave up 1 base and J gave up 0 bases, with 7 bases separating them. Germline V gene sequence: CDR1 SEHNR, CDR2 FQNEAQ (reference sequence). This CDR3 is built from 15 residues. DNA of the CDR3: TGTGCCAGCAGCTTAGGAGGGCTTAGCAATCAGCCCCAGCATTTT. Encoded protein: CASSLGGLSNQPQHF.

There are many counts of this clonotype. This chain joins TRBV29-1 and TRBJ2-1; D uncertain. Germline V gene sequence: CDR1 SQVTM, CDR2 ANQGSEA. V gave up 6 bases and J gave up 5 bases, with 14 bases separating them. The CDR3 spans 13 residues. CDR3 in DNA: TGCAGCGTGGGGATAGCTGCTGACAATGAGCAGTTCTTC. Its protein is CSVGIAADNEQFF.

This clonotype was seen ten or more times. V and J are TRBV5-1 and TRBJ2-1, with TRBD2 matching 12 bases. V lost 4 bases to trimming and J lost 7 bases; unmatched junction nucleotides: 6. Looked up from germline, CDR1 is SGHRS and CDR2 is YFSETQ. This CDR3 is built from 15 residues. The CDR3 spells CASSPRTSGNNEQFF. In DNA form, the CDR3 reads TGCGCCAGCAGCCCCAGGACTAGCGGGAATAATGAGCAGTTCTTC.